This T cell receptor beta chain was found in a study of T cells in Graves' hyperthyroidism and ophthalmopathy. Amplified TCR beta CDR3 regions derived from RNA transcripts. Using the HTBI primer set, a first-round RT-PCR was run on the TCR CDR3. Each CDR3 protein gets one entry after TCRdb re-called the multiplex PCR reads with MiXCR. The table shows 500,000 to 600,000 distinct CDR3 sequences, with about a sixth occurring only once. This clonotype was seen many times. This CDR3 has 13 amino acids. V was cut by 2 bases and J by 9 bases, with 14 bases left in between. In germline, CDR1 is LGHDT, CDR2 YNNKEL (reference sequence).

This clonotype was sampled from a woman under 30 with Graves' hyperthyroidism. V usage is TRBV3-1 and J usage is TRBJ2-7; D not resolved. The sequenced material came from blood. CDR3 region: CASSQYMPFGQYF. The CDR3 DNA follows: TGTGCCAGCAGCCAATATATGCCCTTCGGGCAGTACTTC.